The T cell receptor beta chain described here comes from a study of blood T cell repertoires in COVID-19. Study details: Samples of COVID-19 (acute and convalescent) were obtained from the United States, Italy and Spain. The cDNA or gDNA used as material had been derived from T cells, B-cell-depleted T cells, or PBMCs.

V shed 0 bases, J shed 4 bases, and the junction held 13 bases outside the gene matches. Germline V gives CDR1 LNHNV, CDR2 YYDKDF (reference sequence). This CDR3 is 20 amino acids long. In the original analysis: Reference gene primer amplification gave nucleated cell count estimates. Assay used: immunoSEQ multiplex PCR; TCRdb lists only in-frame clones, some missing. V and J calls and clone size are those listed in that table; D and trimming were worked out from the DNA. The table has 250,000 to 300,000 clones, 85% to 90% seen once. Sequencing was done on a sample of peripheral blood. This chain connects TRBV15 to TRBJ2-1, with 12 bases fitting TRBD2. The clonotype was recovered from a woman between 35 and 50 years old who had recovered from COVID-19. The CDR3 sequence: CATSRDRLAGGSGTYNEQFF. The DNA of the CDR3 is TGTGCCACCAGCAGAGATAGGCTAGCGGGAGGGTCGGGAACATACAATGAGCAGTTCTTC.